The 15 T cell receptor beta chains reported below all come from one sample, sequenced in a study of blood T cell repertoires in COVID-19. Clones were read by immunoSEQ multiplex PCR, and TCRdb kept only the in-frame ones, dropping some. Among 70,000 to 90,000 clones listed, roughly 83% were seen once. The material sequenced was peripheral blood. The receptors originated from a man aged 45-60 years with active COVID-19.

Here the CDR3 reads CASSRGLAGRNEQFF. CDR3 DNA sequence: TGTGCCAGCAGCCGCGGACTAGCGGGAAGAAATGAGCAGTTCTTC. The chain uses TRBV13 and TRBJ2-1; 12 nucleotides align to TRBD2. The CDR3 contains 15 residues. After removal of 5 bases from V and 7 bases from J, the junction contained 6 bases not matched to a gene. Germline CDR1 PRHDT, CDR2 FYEKMQ (reference sequence).

This chain uses TRBV6-5 with TRBJ2-5; 7 nucleotides agree with TRBD2. Germline V gene lookup returns CDR1 MNHEY and CDR2 SVGAGI. The length of the CDR3 is 14 residues. V gave up 5 bases and J gave up 2 bases; unmatched junction bases: 5. The CDR3 DNA follows: TGTGCCAGCAGTAGGCTAGCGGTTCAAGAGACCCAGTACTTC. Translated: CASSRLAVQETQYF.

V and J are TRBV2 and TRBJ2-5, with 7 bases lining up with TRBD2. After removal of 0 bases from V and 5 bases from J, the junction contained 6 bases not matched to a gene. Per germline, CDR1 SNHLY and CDR2 FYNNEI. CDR3 size: 15 residues. CDR3 sequence reads: CASSEARGRTETQYF. CDR3 coding DNA: TGTGCCAGCAGTGAAGCTCGCGGGAGAACCGAGACCCAGTACTTC.

The chain recombines TRBV3-1 (or the pseudogene TRBV3-2) with TRBJ2-3, with TRBD2 matching 11 bases. The CDR3 runs to 18 residues. Germline values: CDR1 LGHDT, CDR2 YNNKEL (reference sequence). With 3 bases clipped from V and 1 base from J, the junction kept 9 bases outside the gene matches. The DNA for the CDR3 is TGTGCCAGCAGCCAGCTGCGCGGGACTAGCGGCGGCACAGATACGCAGTATTTT. This gives the protein CASSQLRGTSGGTDTQYF.

The V gene is TRBV20-1, the J gene TRBJ1-1; D not resolved. Trimming took 3 bases from V and 8 from J, leaving 10 bases between them. This CDR3 is 11 amino acids long. From germline, CDR1 is DFQATT and CDR2 SNEGSKA (reference sequence). CDR3 protein: CSASKGGEAFF. CDR3 coding DNA: TGCAGTGCTAGTAAGGGAGGGGAAGCTTTCTTT.

The chain uses TRBV4-1 and TRBJ1-1; TRBD1 matches at 8 bases. V lost 4 bases, J lost 5 bases, and 9 bases stayed unmatched. The germline V gene encodes CDR1 MGHRA and CDR2 YSYEKL. The CDR3 is 15 residues long. The CDR3: CASSPVQGAMTEAFF. DNA for the CDR3: TGCGCCAGCAGCCCAGTTCAGGGGGCCATGACTGAAGCTTTCTTT.

This chain connects TRBV28 to TRBJ2-3; possibly TRBD2 for D (6 bases). The CDR3 extends over 14 amino acids. V gave up 6 bases and J gave up 3 bases, with 13 bases separating them. From germline, CDR1 is MDHEN and CDR2 SYDVKM. CDR3 amino acids: CASSHGLLTDTQYF. The CDR3 DNA sequence: TGTGCCAGCAGCCATGGACTACTTACAGATACGCAGTATTTT.

The CDR3 sequence is CASSPMRGASPDEQFF. CDR3 nucleotide sequence: TGTGCCAGCAGCCCGATGCGGGGGGCTTCGCCGGATGAGCAGTTCTTC. The chain recombines TRBV7-3 with TRBJ2-1; 8 bases align to TRBD2. Germline values: CDR1 SGHTA, CDR2 FQGTGA. The J segment lost 8 bases and the V segment lost 5 bases, leaving 14 bases of the junction unmatched. The CDR3 sequence is 16 residues long.

This clone turned up a few times. This CDR3 is also generated by other DNA sequences in the sample. This rearrangement joins TRBV7-8 to TRBJ1-5; possible D gene TRBD1, 5 bases. V was clipped by 1 base and J by 6 bases, with 13 bases between them. Germline CDR1 is SGHVS and CDR2 is FQNEAQ. The CDR3 loop spans 15 amino acids. The DNA for the CDR3 is TGTGCCAGCAGCTTAGTGGGGCAGGGAGGTCAGCCCCAGCATTTT. Amino acid sequence: CASSLVGQGGQPQHF.

The chain has TRBV25-1 and TRBJ2-3, with D maybe TRBD2 (6 bases). V shed 0 bases and J shed 0 bases, with 10 bases lying between them. The CDR3 runs 16 residues. In germline, CDR1 is MGHDK, CDR2 SYGVNS. The CDR3 region is CASSEYSGTSTDTQYF. Here the CDR3 DNA reads TGTGCCAGCAGTGAATATAGCGGAACTAGCACAGATACGCAGTATTTT.

The chain links TRBV27 to TRBJ1-2; 7 positions match TRBD1. CDR1 is MNHEY, CDR2 SMNVEV, per germline (reference sequence). J lost 2 bases, V lost 6 bases, and 9 bases had no gene match. CDR3 length: 15 residues. The CDR3 reads CASRTDRAENYGYTF. CDR3 sequence (DNA): TGTGCCAGCAGGACCGACAGGGCGGAAAACTATGGCTACACCTTC.

This clone has a handful of counts. J is TRBJ1-4 and V is TRBV5-4; D is ambiguous. CDR1 SGHNT and CDR2 YYREEE come from the germline V gene (reference sequence). The CDR3 sequence is 13 residues long. V was trimmed by 1 base and J by 2 bases, leaving 3 bases between them. The CDR3 nucleotides read TGTGCCAGCAGCTTGTATACTAATGAAAAACTGTTTTTT. It yields the protein CASSLYTNEKLFF.

The sample holds one count of this clone. V gene TRBV7-2 combines with J gene TRBJ1-5; unclear D gene. Trimming cost V 2 bases and J 0 bases, with 11 bases left between them. CDR3 size: 16 residues. CDR1 and CDR2 (germline): SGHTA, FQGNSA. CDR3 coding DNA: TGTGCCAGCAGCTTAAGCTCCGGGAATAGCAATCAGCCCCAGCATTTT. Protein: CASSLSSGNSNQPQHF.

V and J are TRBV19 and TRBJ1-2; D is possibly TRBD1 (6 bases). V dropped 7 bases and J dropped 4 bases, with 16 bases sitting between them. Germline CDR1 is LNHDA and CDR2 is SQIVND (reference sequence). CDR3 length: 14 residues. The CDR3 DNA reads TGTGCCAGTATCGGGACAACTGGGAGCTATGGCTACACCTTC. This translates into CASIGTTGSYGYTF.

This clone was seen a single time. The genes are TRBV4-1 and TRBJ1-1, with a possible D match to TRBD1 (6 bases). Germline V lookup: CDR1 MGHRA, CDR2 YSYEKL. V was cut by 4 bases and J by 1 base, with 10 bases left in between. The CDR3 has 14 amino acids. CDR3 protein: CASSRQQGNTEAFF. In DNA, the CDR3 is TGCGCCAGCAGCCGCCAACAGGGGAACACTGAAGCTTTCTTT.